This paragraph reports one T cell receptor (beta chain). Its antigen is not known. This entry belongs to a study of T-cell reconstitution after alpha-beta-depleted transplantation in children. Notes on the study in general: After one year, T-cell counts and TCRbeta diversity mostly came from new T cells. Reports say that about two months after transplant, the alpha-beta T cells came out of several hundred graft clones that had expanded.

Germline V lookup: CDR1 DFQATT, CDR2 SNEGSKA (reference sequence). V was cut by 3 bases and J by 0 bases, with 9 bases left in between. The CDR3 totals 14 residues. Using unique molecular identifiers, the investigators prepared the TCRbeta library. Using its own MiXCR run on the PCR reads, TCRdb lists one record per CDR3 protein. Among about 300,000 distinct CDR3 sequences listed, over 9.5% were seen once. The TCR was taken from a boy in the first two years of life with acute myeloid leukemia, due to receive a stem cell transplant. The source material was PBMCs, sampled before TCRalphabeta/CD19-depleted stem cell transplant. The V gene is TRBV20-1, the J gene TRBJ2-1, with unresolved D. For the CDR3, the DNA is TGCAGTGCTAGTTCAGGTTACTCCTACAATGAGCAGTTCTTC. Amino acids: CSASSGYSYNEQFF.